Shown below are 2 T cell receptor beta chains from a single sample sequenced in a study of blood T cell repertoires in COVID-19. Repertoires were generated with immunoSEQ multiplex PCR, while TCRdb's copy carries only in-frame clones and drops some. The sample consists of 120,000 to 150,000 clones, 84% of them appearing once. Sample: PBMCs or T cells enriched from blood (not recorded which). The receptors shown here come from a woman in her fifties or sixties who had been exposed to COVID-19.

The CDR3 sequence is CASSIGAGKEQYF. DNA for the CDR3: TGTGCCAGTAGTATTGGGGCAGGGAAAGAGCAGTACTTC. The chain combines TRBV19 with TRBJ2-7; D might be TRBD1 (5 bases). The CDR3 consists of 13 residues. V gave up 3 bases and J gave up 7 bases, with 13 bases separating them. Looked up from germline, CDR1 is LNHDA and CDR2 is SQIVND (reference sequence).

Remarks on this clone: In the same sample, other DNA sequences code for this CDR3. The chain uses TRBV6-2 or TRBV6-3 and TRBJ1-4; D not resolved. Germline V gene lookup returns CDR1 MNHEY and CDR2 SVGEGT. CDR3 length: 13 amino acids. The V end lost 3 bases, the J end lost 7 bases, and 9 bases lay between the germline ends. Written as DNA, the CDR3 is TGTGCCAGCAGTTATTCGAGCCGTGAAAAACTGTTTTTT. This sequence encodes CASSYSSREKLFF.